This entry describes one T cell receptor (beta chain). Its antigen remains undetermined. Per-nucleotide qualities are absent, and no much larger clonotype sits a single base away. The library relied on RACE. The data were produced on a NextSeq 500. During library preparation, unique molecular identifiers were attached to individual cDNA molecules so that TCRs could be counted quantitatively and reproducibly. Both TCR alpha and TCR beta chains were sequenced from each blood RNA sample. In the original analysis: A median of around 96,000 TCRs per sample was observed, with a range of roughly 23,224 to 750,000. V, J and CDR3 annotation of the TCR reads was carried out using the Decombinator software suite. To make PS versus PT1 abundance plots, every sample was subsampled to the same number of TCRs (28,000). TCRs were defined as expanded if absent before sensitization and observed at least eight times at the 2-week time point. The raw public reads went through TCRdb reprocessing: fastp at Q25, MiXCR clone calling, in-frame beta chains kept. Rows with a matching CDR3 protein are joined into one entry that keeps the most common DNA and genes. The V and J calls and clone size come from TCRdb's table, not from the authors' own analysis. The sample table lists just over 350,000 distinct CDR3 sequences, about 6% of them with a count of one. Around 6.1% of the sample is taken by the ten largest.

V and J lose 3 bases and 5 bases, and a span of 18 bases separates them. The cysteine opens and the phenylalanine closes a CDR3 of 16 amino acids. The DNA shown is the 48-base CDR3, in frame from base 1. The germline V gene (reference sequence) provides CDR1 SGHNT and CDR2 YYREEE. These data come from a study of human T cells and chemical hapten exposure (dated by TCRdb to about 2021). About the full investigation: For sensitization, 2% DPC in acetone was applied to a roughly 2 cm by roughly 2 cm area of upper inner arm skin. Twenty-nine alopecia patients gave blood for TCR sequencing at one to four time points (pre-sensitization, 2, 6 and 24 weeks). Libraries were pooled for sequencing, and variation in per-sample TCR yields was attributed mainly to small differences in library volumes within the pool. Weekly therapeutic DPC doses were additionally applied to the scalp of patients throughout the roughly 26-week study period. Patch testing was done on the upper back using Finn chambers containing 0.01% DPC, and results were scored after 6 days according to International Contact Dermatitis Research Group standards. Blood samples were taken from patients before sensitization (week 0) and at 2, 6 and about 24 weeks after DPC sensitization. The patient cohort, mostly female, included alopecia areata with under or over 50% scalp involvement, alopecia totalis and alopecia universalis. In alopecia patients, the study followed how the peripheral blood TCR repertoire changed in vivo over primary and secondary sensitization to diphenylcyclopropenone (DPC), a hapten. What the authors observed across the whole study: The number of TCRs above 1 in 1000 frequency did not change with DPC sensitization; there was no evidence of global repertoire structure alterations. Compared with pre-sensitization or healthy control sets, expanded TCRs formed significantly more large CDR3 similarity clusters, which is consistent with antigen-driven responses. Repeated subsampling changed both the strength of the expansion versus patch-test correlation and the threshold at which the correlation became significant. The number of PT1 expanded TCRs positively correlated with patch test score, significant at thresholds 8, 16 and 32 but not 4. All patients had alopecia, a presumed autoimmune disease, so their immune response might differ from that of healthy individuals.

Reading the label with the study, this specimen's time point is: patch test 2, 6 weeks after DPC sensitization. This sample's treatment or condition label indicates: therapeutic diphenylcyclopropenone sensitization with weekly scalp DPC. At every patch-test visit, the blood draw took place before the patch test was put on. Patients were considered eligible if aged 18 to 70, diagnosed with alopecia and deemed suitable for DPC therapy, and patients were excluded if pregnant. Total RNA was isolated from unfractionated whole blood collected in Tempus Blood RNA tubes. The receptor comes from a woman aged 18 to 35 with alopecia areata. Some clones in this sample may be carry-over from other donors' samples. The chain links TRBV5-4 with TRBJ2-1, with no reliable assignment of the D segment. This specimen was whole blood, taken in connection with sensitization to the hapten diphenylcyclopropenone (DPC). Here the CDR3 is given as CASSSRTAVDHNEQFF. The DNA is TGTGCCAGCAGCTCAAGGACGGCGGTGGACCACAATGAGCAGTTCTTC.